This TCR beta chain was documented in a study of vaccination and CD4 T cells after COVID-19. Study-level background: Investigators took post-vaccine samples a median approximately 72 days after dose two, within a range of 14 to 241.

The assay that was used to sequence DNA from cultured CD4+ T cells was the Oncomine TCR Beta short-read assay. It was from cultured CD4+ T cells that genomic DNA was extracted. TCRdb re-derived calls from the PCR reads in MiXCR, one entry per CDR3 protein. The sample has approximately 5,000 distinct CDR3 sequences; less than 70% are singletons. A word on this clonotype: What it recognizes is unknown.

Treatment defined: roughly 10-day PBMC culture with coronavirus spike peptide pools or control peptides (ViraFEST assay). This sequence originates from a human donor who had recovered from COVID-19. Sequencing was performed on CD4+ T cells from blood, cultured in vitro.

DNA for the CDR3: TGCAGTGCTAGAGATACAGGTGTTAGGGATCAGCCCCAGCATTTT. Translated: CSARDTGVRDQPQHF. V and J are TRBV20-1 and TRBJ1-5, with a weak D call TRBD1 (5 bases). Trimming cost V 0 bases and J 5 bases, with 14 bases left between them. CDR3 size: 15 residues. CDR1 and CDR2 from the germline V gene are DFQATT and SNEGSKA (reference sequence).